What follows is one T cell receptor (beta chain) and its context. There is no known antigen for this receptor. No base quality values were provided; no much bigger clone lies one nucleotide off. The library was generated by the immunoSEQ multiplex PCR assay. Processing in the source paper ran as follows. To diagnose cytomegalovirus status from the catalog of TCR beta chain sequences, a statistical classification framework was built. Drawn from immuneACCESS, this table holds only the in-frame rearrangements with V and J called that TCRdb kept. Clones are partly lost; checked studies trace under half to an unresolved V gene and leave the rest unexplained. The D gene and trimming were derived from the DNA, and the V and J assignments and clone size from that table. Across this sample there are 220,000 or so clones, with roughly 84% seen only once. The biggest ten clones account for over 12% of the sample.

As encoded in the germline V gene, CDR1 is MDHEN while CDR2 is SYDVKM. The CDR3 sequence holds 16 residues, the cysteine and phenylalanine included. Only the CDR3 part of the read is kept: 48 bases, read in frame from the first base. Trimmed from V: 6 bases; trimmed from J: 1 base; junction bases lacking a gene match: 11. This specimen comes from a study of cytomegalovirus exposure and HLA in healthy donors (dated by TCRdb to the late 2010s). For the study in its entirety: A later analysis indicated that the 95 to 150 validation repertoires were generated on the platform also employed for the 700 or so repertoires of the first cohort. Along with the roughly 700-subject first cohort, a separate validation cohort of around 120 different subjects was used. To predict cytomegalovirus infection status, the study brought together high-throughput TCR immunosequencing, statistical association of individual TCRs with disease status, and machine learning. The study aimed to test whether cataloging public T cell receptors could reveal signatures of past pathogen exposure. Overall study results and their limits: All 120 or so repertoires were used to score co-occurrence in the validation cohort in a later analysis, because that analysis had no HLA typing for the cohort. The authors suggested that the approach could potentially be generalized to other disease states and immunological phenotypes. While some public TCRs were present in many individuals, most TCR sequences turned up only very rarely across donors. The classifier was reported to diagnose cytomegalovirus status with high specificity and sensitivity in both the original and validation cohorts. A few of the identified cytomegalovirus-associated TCR beta chains were confirmed in vitro to be specific for cytomegalovirus antigens. A total of about 150 TCR beta chains were listed by the study as associated with cytomegalovirus. Subsequent analysis determined that TCRs grouped into clusters in the first cohort also showed a tendency toward co-occurrence across the 90 to 150 validation repertoires, and 94% of cluster scores exceeded 0.

Donors formed part of the validation cohort, which comprised 95 to 150 subjects and was distinct from the first cohort of 550 to 850 subjects. Recombination connected TRBV28 to TRBJ1-1, with 7 central nucleotides matching TRBD1. The sequence derives from a woman younger than 45 in good health and CMV-seropositive. Sequenced sample: PBMCs. The DNA sequence follows: TGTGCCAGCAGGCCCAAACAGGGGCTGAGGAACACTGAAGCTTTCTTT. Its product reads: CASRPKQGLRNTEAFF.